A single sample is the source of the 14 T cell receptor beta chains below, sequenced in a study of CD8+ T cells in alopecia areata. In each case, RNA was isolated and then reverse transcribed into cDNA as the sequencing template. The table came from immunoSEQ multiplex PCR; TCRdb's copy has only in-frame clones and leaves some out. The sample records around 160,000 clones, approximately 87% being singletons. Sequencing used CD8+ T cells sorted from blood, obtained at week 0. The receptors stem from a human donor with alopecia areata.

The chain is built from TRBV6-5 and TRBJ2-7; TRBD1 matches 12 bases. Germline CDR1 and CDR2: MNHEY and SVGAGI. Losses at the gene ends were 6 bases for V and 4 bases for J; bases not matched to a gene: 4. The CDR3 covers 14 residues. The CDR3 DNA is TGTGCCAGCAGGGGACAGGGGGCCTTTTACGAGCAGTACTTC. Protein: CASRGQGAFYEQYF.

The V call is TRBV29-1, the J call TRBJ1-2, with a possible D match to TRBD1 (5 bases). This CDR3 region has 11 residues. V lost 8 bases, J lost 4 bases, and 11 bases lay in between. CDR1 is SQVTM and CDR2 is ANQGSEA in the germline V gene. This chain's CDR3 is CSIIGTYGYTF. DNA for the CDR3: TGCAGCATTATAGGGACCTATGGCTACACCTTC.

This CDR3 reads CASKAEKSSYNEQFF. For the CDR3, the DNA is TGTGCCAGCAAGGCGGAAAAGAGCTCCTACAATGAGCAGTTCTTC. V is TRBV2 and J is TRBJ2-1; no clear D. The CDR3 is made up of 15 amino acids. V was trimmed by 7 bases and J by 0 bases, leaving 13 bases between them. Germline CDR1 SNHLY, CDR2 FYNNEI.

This clone was observed a single time. This chain connects TRBV7-9 to TRBJ2-5; 7 bases align to TRBD1. Germline V gene sequence: CDR1 SEHNR, CDR2 FQNEAQ (reference sequence). The V and J ends lost 5 bases and 5 bases, in that order; junction bases with no gene match: 5. CDR3 length: 13 residues. CDR3 amino acids: CASSETGDETQYF. The DNA of the CDR3 is TGTGCCAGCAGCGAAACAGGGGACGAGACCCAGTACTTC.

This clone occurred a few times. The chain is built from TRBV9 and TRBJ2-1; D may be TRBD1 (5 bases). This CDR3 has 12 amino acids. With 5 bases removed from V and 8 bases from J, the gap between germline ends came to 11 bases. Germline V lookup: CDR1 SGDLS, CDR2 YYNGEE. Written as DNA, the CDR3 is TGTGCCAGCAGTCAGGGTACAGATGAGCAGTTCTTC. Translation gives CASSQGTDEQFF.

This chain uses TRBV27 with TRBJ2-1; D is tentatively TRBD1 or TRBD2 (5 bases each). The V end was cut by 5 bases, the J end by 5 bases, with 16 bases between. Germline V CDR1 and CDR2: MNHEY, SMNVEV (reference sequence). The CDR3 totals 15 residues. CDR3 sequence reads: CASSHLRGGHNEQFF. CDR3 coding DNA: TGTGCCAGCAGTCATTTACGGGGCGGGCACAATGAGCAGTTCTTC.

The rearrangement joins TRBV28 to TRBJ2-1, with TRBD2 matching over 10 bases. The CDR3 totals 15 residues. Germline V lookup: CDR1 MDHEN, CDR2 SYDVKM. After removal of 4 bases from V and 1 base from J, the junction contained 1 base not matched to a gene. The CDR3 bases are TGTGCCAGCAGTTCTAGCGGGAGATCCTACAATGAGCAGTTCTTC. Its protein is CASSSSGRSYNEQFF. The variable domain in full, completed from reference TRBV28 and TRBJ2-1, reads DVKVTQSSRYLVKRTGEKVFLECVQDMDHENMFWYRQDPGLGLRLIYFSYDVKMKEKGDIPEGYSVSREKKERFSLILESASTNQTSMYLCASSSSGRSYNEQFFGPGTRLTVL.

J is TRBJ1-2 and V is TRBV30; TRBD1 aligns across 7 bases. The CDR3 extends over 12 amino acids. Losses at the gene ends were 5 bases for V and 0 bases for J; bases not matched to a gene: 0. Germline values: CDR1 GTSNPN, CDR2 SVGIG (reference sequence). The CDR3 DNA sequence: TGTGCCTGGGGGACAGCTAACTATGGCTACACCTTC. The encoded protein is CAWGTANYGYTF.

The rearrangement joins TRBV4-1 to TRBJ1-5; no definite D call. V was clipped by 0 bases and J by 4 bases, with 7 bases between them. There are 14 residues in the CDR3. Germline-derived CDR1 and CDR2 are MGHRA and YSYEKL. The CDR3 nucleotides are TGCGCCAGCAGCCAAGATCATGGGAATCAGCCCCAGCATTTT. Its translation: CASSQDHGNQPQHF.

This chain joins TRBV6-5 and TRBJ2-1, with D possibly being TRBD2 (6 bases). V dropped 0 bases and J dropped 4 bases, with 13 bases sitting between them. Germline CDR1 is MNHEY and CDR2 is SVGAGI. CDR3 length equals 16 residues. Here the CDR3 reads CASSYSGSGAYNEQFF. The DNA for the CDR3 is TGTGCCAGCAGTTACTCGGGTAGCGGAGCTTACAATGAGCAGTTCTTC.

The V gene is TRBV29-1, the J gene TRBJ2-3; D unresolved. CDR1 is SQVTM and CDR2 is ANQGSEA in the germline V gene. V gave up 7 bases and J gave up 5 bases, with 7 bases separating them. This CDR3 has 10 amino acids. The CDR3 DNA follows: TGCAGCGCCCCAGGAGATACGCAGTATTTT. Amino acid sequence: CSAPGDTQYF.

V usage is TRBV5-6 and J usage is TRBJ2-3; D is ambiguous. Trimming removed 1 base at V and 0 bases at J, with 3 bases between. The germline gives CDR1 SGHDT, CDR2 YYEEEE. This CDR3 spans 13 amino acids. CDR3: CASSLFSTDTQYF. As DNA, the CDR3 is TGTGCCAGCAGCTTGTTCAGCACAGATACGCAGTATTTT.

The chain joins TRBV6-4 to TRBJ2-2; D unresolved. The germline CDR1 and CDR2 sequences are MRHNA and SNTAGT. The V end was cut by 7 bases, the J end by 2 bases, with 8 bases between. CDR3 size: 13 residues. For the CDR3, the DNA is TGTGCCAGCAAGGACCGAAACACCGGGGAGCTGTTTTTT. Translation: CASKDRNTGELFF.

The V and J genes are TRBV27 and TRBJ1-5; 8 bases are a match to TRBD1. CDR1 MNHEY and CDR2 SMNVEV come from the germline V gene (reference sequence). CDR3 length: 14 amino acids. The J segment lost 7 bases and the V segment lost 5 bases, leaving 7 bases of the junction unmatched. CDR3 sequence reads: CASSPTGDGQPQHF. CDR3 coding DNA: TGTGCCAGCAGTCCGACAGGGGACGGACAGCCCCAGCATTTT.